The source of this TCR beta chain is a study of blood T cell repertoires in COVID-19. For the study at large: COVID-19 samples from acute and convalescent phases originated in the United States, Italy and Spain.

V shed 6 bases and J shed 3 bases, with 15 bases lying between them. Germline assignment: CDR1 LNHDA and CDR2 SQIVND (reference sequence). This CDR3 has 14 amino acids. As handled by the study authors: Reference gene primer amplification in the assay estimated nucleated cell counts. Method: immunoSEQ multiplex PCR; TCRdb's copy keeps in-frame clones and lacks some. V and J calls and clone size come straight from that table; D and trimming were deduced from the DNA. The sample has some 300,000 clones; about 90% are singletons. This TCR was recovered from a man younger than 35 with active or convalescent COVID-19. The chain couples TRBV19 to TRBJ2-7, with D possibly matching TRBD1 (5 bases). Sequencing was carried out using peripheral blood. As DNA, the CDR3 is TGTGCCAGTAGGGCAGGGTCAGGCCGCTACGAGCAGTACTTC. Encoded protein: CASRAGSGRYEQYF. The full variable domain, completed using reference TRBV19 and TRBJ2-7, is DGGITQSPKYLFRKEGQNVTLSCEQNLNHDAMYWYRQDPGQGLRLIYYSQIVNDFQKGDIAEGYSVSREKKESFPLTVTSAQKNPTAFYLCASRAGSGRYEQYFGPGTRLTVT.